The 7 T cell receptor beta chains in this list originate from one sample, sequenced in a study of shared clonotypes between healthy human individuals. Repertoires were generated with immunoSEQ multiplex PCR, while TCRdb's copy carries only in-frame clones and drops some. The data hold 470,000 or so clones, with around 73% observed a single time. Specimen: PBMCs. These receptors originate from a middle-aged woman in good health. Some clones in this sample may be carry-over from other donors' samples.

The CDR3 is CASSLETENYGYTF. The CDR3 DNA reads as TGCGCCAGCAGCTTGGAAACGGAAAACTATGGCTACACCTTC. This chain joins TRBV5-1 and TRBJ1-2; D not resolved. The CDR3 length is 14 residues. Germline V gene data show CDR1 as SGHRS and CDR2 as YFSETQ. With 0 bases removed from V and 2 bases from J, the gap between germline ends came to 8 bases.

The rearrangement uses TRBV28 and TRBJ1-1, with D possibly being TRBD1 (6 bases). V was cut by 4 bases and J by 11 bases, with 14 bases left in between. The germline CDR1 and CDR2 sequences are MDHEN and SYDVKM. CDR3 size: 12 residues. CDR3 region: CASSSGLQGAFF. In nucleotides, the CDR3 is TGTGCCAGCAGTTCAGGGTTACAGGGTGCTTTCTTT.

This sequence joins TRBV28 and TRBJ2-3; possibly TRBD2 for D (6 bases). There are 15 residues in the CDR3. The germline V gene has CDR1 MDHEN and CDR2 SYDVKM. The V gene lost 3 bases and the J gene lost 1 base, with 11 bases spanning the gap. Here the CDR3 DNA reads TGTGCCAGCAGTTTCAGACTAGAAGGCACAGATACGCAGTATTTT. It translates to CASSFRLEGTDTQYF.

The genes are TRBV5-1 and TRBJ2-2, with 7 positions matching TRBD2. This CDR3 spans 15 amino acids. The germline gives CDR1 SGHRS, CDR2 YFSETQ. Unmatched junction bases numbered 6, after V lost 3 bases and J lost 4 bases. DNA for the CDR3: TGCGCCAGCAGCTCGGACGGGAGGAGCACCGGGGAGCTGTTTTTT. Protein product: CASSSDGRSTGELFF.

V usage is TRBV19 and J usage is TRBJ1-1; D remains ambiguous. There are 12 residues in the CDR3. Trimming took 3 bases from V and 7 from J, leaving 9 bases between them. Per germline, CDR1 LNHDA and CDR2 SQIVND (reference sequence). The CDR3 spells CASSMDWSEAFF. CDR3 in DNA: TGTGCCAGTAGTATGGACTGGAGTGAAGCTTTCTTT.

J is TRBJ2-7 and V is TRBV11-2; D not certain. The CDR3 is 13 residues long. CDR1 is SGHAT and CDR2 is FQNNGV in the germline V gene. The germline V and J ends were trimmed by 5 bases and 0 bases, with 8 bases remaining between them. CDR3 protein: CASSLLPSYEQYF. The CDR3, as DNA: TGTGCCAGCAGCCTATTACCCTCCTACGAGCAGTACTTC.

This clone was observed a single time. V and J are TRBV11-1 and TRBJ2-7, with a possible D match to TRBD2 (5 bases). The V end was cut by 1 base, the J end by 6 bases, with 13 bases between. The CDR3 contains 14 residues. Germline lookup yields CDR1 SGHAT and CDR2 FQDESV (reference sequence). CDR3 DNA sequence: TGTGCCAGCAGCTTAGTTGGGCTAGCTCGCGAGCAGTACTTC. Translation gives CASSLVGLAREQYF.